The 17 T cell receptor beta chains below come from one sample, sequenced in a study of T cells after yellow fever vaccination. In TCRdb, the 5' RACE reads were re-called with MiXCR into one record per CDR3 protein. The data show 250,000 or so distinct CDR3 sequences, about 3.9% seen once. The sample consisted of PBMCs, taken 15 days after the yellow fever booster vaccination. The receptors derive from a man younger than 30 who received the YFV17D yellow fever vaccine.

This clonotype was seen repeatedly, ten times or more. This sequence joins TRBV5-1 and TRBJ2-5; 13 bases are shared with TRBD2. The CDR3 runs 16 residues. Germline V gene data show CDR1 as SGHRS and CDR2 as YFSETQ. V shed 5 bases and J 5 bases; nucleotides not matched to a gene: 9. The CDR3 loop reads CASRLAGGRTHETQYF. CDR3 in DNA: TGCGCCAGCAGACTAGCGGGGGGGCGGACCCATGAGACCCAGTACTTC.

This clonotype was counted ten times or more. V and J are TRBV12-3 or TRBV12-4 and TRBJ1-1; TRBD1 aligns across 8 bases. This CDR3 has 15 amino acids. The V and J ends lost 4 bases and 1 base, in that order; junction bases with no gene match: 5. CDR3 DNA sequence: TGTGCCAGCAGTTCCCGGACAGGGTGGAACACTGAAGCTTTCTTT. Its translation is CASSSRTGWNTEAFF.

The sample holds many counts of this clonotype. The rearrangement joins TRBV4-2 to TRBJ2-3; perhaps TRBD2 as D (6 bases). Trimming took 0 bases from V and 0 from J, leaving 19 bases between them. CDR1 is LGHNA, CDR2 YNFKEQ, per germline. CDR3 length equals 19 residues. The chain's CDR3 is CASSQETGVSAGSTDTQYF. The CDR3 region has the DNA TGTGCCAGCAGCCAAGAAACGGGGGTGTCGGCAGGAAGCACAGATACGCAGTATTTT.

This clonotype was detected ten times or more. V and J are TRBV7-8 and TRBJ2-7; possibly TRBD2 for D (5 bases). Germline V CDR1 and CDR2: SGHVS, FQNEAQ. The ends were cut back, 0 bases at V and 9 bases at J, with 15 bases in the middle. CDR3 length: 14 amino acids. The CDR3 DNA sequence: TGTGCCAGCAGCTTAGCGGACGGGGTAGGGAGGCAGTACGTC. Residues: CASSLADGVGRQYV.

This clonotype was found many times. The V gene is TRBV3-1, the J gene TRBJ2-7; tentative D call: TRBD2 (5 bases). Between the trimmed V and J ends, which lost 3 bases and 3 bases, there was a span of 12 bases. CDR3 length: 14 amino acids. Germline V gene data show CDR1 as LGHDT and CDR2 as YNNKEL (reference sequence). The CDR3 is CASSHEGVGYEQYF. CDR3 DNA sequence: TGTGCCAGCAGCCACGAGGGAGTGGGCTACGAGCAGTACTTC.

This clonotype was observed a few times. The rearrangement links TRBV28 to TRBJ1-1; the D gene is possibly TRBD1 (5 bases). This CDR3 has 14 residues. V shed 10 bases and J shed 5 bases, with 20 bases lying between them. Germline V gene data show CDR1 as MDHEN and CDR2 as SYDVKM. The CDR3, as DNA: TGTGCCACTAACCCGGGGGGAAAGAAGACTGAAGCTTTCTTT. Translated, it gives CATNPGGKKTEAFF.

This clonotype appeared many times. This chain uses TRBV4-3 with TRBJ2-3; TRBD2 agrees at 10 bases. Losses at the gene ends were 2 bases for V and 2 bases for J; bases not matched to a gene: 4. This CDR3 spans 16 amino acids. Germline loops: CDR1 LGHNA, CDR2 YSLEER. Here the CDR3 DNA reads TGCGCCAGCAGCCAAACTAGCGGGGTGGCCACAGATACGCAGTATTTT. This encodes CASSQTSGVATDTQYF.

This clonotype was picked up many times. The rearrangement uses TRBV6-1 and TRBJ1-5, with D maybe TRBD1 (5 bases). Trimming removed 3 bases from V and 4 bases from J, with 10 bases in between. CDR1 is MNHNS, CDR2 SASEGT, per germline. The CDR3 covers 14 residues. This chain's CDR3 is CASSEGDFNQPQHF. CDR3 DNA sequence: TGTGCCAGCAGTGAGGGGGACTTTAATCAGCCCCAGCATTTT.

This clonotype was recorded many times. V is TRBV5-1 and J is TRBJ1-4; the D is unclear. Looked up from germline, CDR1 is SGHRS and CDR2 is YFSETQ. Trimming took 6 bases from V and 4 from J, leaving 7 bases between them. The CDR3 loop spans 12 amino acids. The CDR3 reads CASTTGNEKLFF. DNA of the CDR3: TGCGCCAGCACGACGGGTAATGAAAAACTGTTTTTT.

This clonotype came up many times. This chain links TRBV29-1 with TRBJ2-5; TRBD1 aligns across 8 bases. Trimming at V came to 8 bases and at J to 0 bases, leaving 5 bases not matched to a gene. CDR3 length: 13 residues. CDR1 is SQVTM, CDR2 ANQGSEA, per germline. Here the CDR3 reads CSTDRENQETQYF. In DNA form, the CDR3 reads TGCAGCACGGACAGGGAGAACCAAGAGACCCAGTACTTC.

This clonotype occurred a few times. The V gene is TRBV5-1, the J gene TRBJ2-7; possibly TRBD2 for D (5 bases). Germline V CDR1 and CDR2: SGHRS, YFSETQ. This CDR3 has 14 amino acids. Between the trimmed V and J ends, which lost 7 bases and 0 bases, there was a span of 14 bases. The CDR3 DNA follows: TGCGCCAGCCGGGAAGGGTCTTTCTCCTACGAGCAGTACTTC. It translates to CASREGSFSYEQYF. Complete variable domain (other parts from reference TRBV5-1 and TRBJ2-7): KAGVTQTPRYLIKTRGQQVTLSCSPISGHRSVSWYQQTPGQGLQFLFEYFSETQRNKGNFPGRFSGRQFSNSRSEMNVSTLELGDSALYLCASREGSFSYEQYFGPGTRLTVT.

This clonotype was detected many times. The chain uses TRBV2 and TRBJ2-2, with D possibly TRBD2 on 5 matching bases. CDR3 size: 16 residues. V was clipped by 3 bases and J by 1 base, with 12 bases between them. The germline gives CDR1 SNHLY, CDR2 FYNNEI. The CDR3: CASSDLDLLNTGELFF. The CDR3, as DNA: TGTGCCAGCAGTGACCTGGACTTACTGAACACCGGGGAGCTGTTTTTT.

In this sample, this clonotype turned up many times. The J gene is TRBJ2-3, the V gene TRBV24-1; D is uncertain. Germline values: CDR1 KGHDR, CDR2 SFDVKD. The CDR3 length is 13 residues. V gave up 9 bases and J gave up 1 base, with 10 bases separating them. As DNA, the CDR3 is TGTGCCACCCAACAGCCAGGCACAGATACGCAGTATTTT. It is translated as CATQQPGTDTQYF.

V is TRBV7-2 and J is TRBJ1-5, with TRBD1 matching 9 bases. This CDR3 region has 14 residues. Trimming cost V 4 bases and J 4 bases; bases outside gene matches: 2. CDR1 and CDR2 (germline): SGHTA, FQGNSA. The CDR3 sequence is CASSSQGANQPQHF. In nucleotides, the CDR3 is TGTGCCAGCAGCTCACAGGGGGCAAATCAGCCCCAGCATTTT.

This clonotype was counted ten times or more. The chain uses TRBV20-1 and TRBJ2-3; 9 bases are shared with TRBD2. This CDR3 is 16 amino acids long. The V gene end was trimmed by 0 bases and the J gene end by 2 bases; junction bases not matched to a gene: 6. The V gene's germline CDR1 is DFQATT and CDR2 SNEGSKA (reference sequence). CDR3 amino acids: CSARDRLAGFTDTQYF. The CDR3, as DNA: TGCAGTGCTAGAGATAGGCTAGCGGGGTTCACAGATACGCAGTATTTT.

This clonotype was detected ten times or more. Here the CDR3 reads CASSQDPKSYGYTF. CDR3 sequence (DNA): TGTGCCAGCAGCCAAGACCCTAAATCCTATGGCTACACCTTC. The chain uses TRBV4-2 and TRBJ1-2; D is ambiguous. CDR1 and CDR2 from the germline V gene are LGHNA and YNFKEQ. CDR3 size: 14 residues. V was pared by 0 bases and J by 4 bases, with 9 bases between.

This clonotype was detected many times. The chain links TRBV7-2 to TRBJ2-1; D not resolved. The CDR3 runs to 13 residues. From germline, CDR1 is SGHTA and CDR2 FQGNSA. V was trimmed by 6 bases and J by 3 bases, leaving 9 bases between them. CDR3 region: CASSSASYNEQFF. DNA for the CDR3: TGTGCCAGCAGTTCGGCCAGCTACAATGAGCAGTTCTTC.